The sequence of this T cell receptor beta chain was determined in a study of cytomegalovirus exposure and HLA in healthy donors. PCR involved 60 Vbeta and 13 Jbeta primers. Clones were sequenced by immunoSEQ multiplex PCR, and TCRdb holds only the in-frame ones, with some missing. This table has 150,000 or so clones, just over 75% appearing once. CDR1 and CDR2 from the germline V gene are SNHLY and FYNNEI. The CDR3 spans 15 residues. V gave up 4 bases and J gave up 6 bases, with 18 bases separating them. The source of this sequence is a woman between 40 and 55 years old in good health and CMV-seronegative. Sequenced: PBMCs. The chain combines TRBV2 with TRBJ1-2; perhaps TRBD1 as D (5 bases). In nucleotides, the CDR3 is TGTGCCAGCAGTGGGGGGGTTGGATCTGTCGATGGCTACACCTTC. Protein sequence: CASSGGVGSVDGYTF.